This TCR beta chain was captured by sequencing in a study of T cells in Graves' hyperthyroidism and ophthalmopathy. Regarding the study as a whole: Most thyroid-expanded clonotypes above 0.001 were also found in blood. Ophthalmopathy, as predicted by the model, came a median 6.5 months after the prediction.

Trimming stripped 8 bases from V and 6 bases from J, with 19 bases between. The CDR3 spans 14 residues. Germline lookup yields CDR1 MNHNS and CDR2 SASEGT. Comment on this clonotype: As yet, its antigen is unknown.

It was RNA transcripts that yielded the amplified TCR beta CDR3 regions. Using the HTBI primer set, a first-round RT-PCR was run on the TCR CDR3. A single record per CDR3 protein comes from TCRdb applying MiXCR to the multiplex PCR reads. The table records under 350,000 distinct CDR3 sequences, roughly 18% of them present only once. This TCR came from a woman between 50 and 59 years old with Graves' hyperthyroidism. The material sequenced was blood. This rearrangement joins TRBV6-1 to TRBJ1-2, with a weak D call TRBD1 (6 bases). The CDR3: CASVGAGKPHGYTF. The CDR3 DNA reads as TGTGCCAGCGTGGGGGCAGGGAAGCCCCATGGCTACACCTTC.